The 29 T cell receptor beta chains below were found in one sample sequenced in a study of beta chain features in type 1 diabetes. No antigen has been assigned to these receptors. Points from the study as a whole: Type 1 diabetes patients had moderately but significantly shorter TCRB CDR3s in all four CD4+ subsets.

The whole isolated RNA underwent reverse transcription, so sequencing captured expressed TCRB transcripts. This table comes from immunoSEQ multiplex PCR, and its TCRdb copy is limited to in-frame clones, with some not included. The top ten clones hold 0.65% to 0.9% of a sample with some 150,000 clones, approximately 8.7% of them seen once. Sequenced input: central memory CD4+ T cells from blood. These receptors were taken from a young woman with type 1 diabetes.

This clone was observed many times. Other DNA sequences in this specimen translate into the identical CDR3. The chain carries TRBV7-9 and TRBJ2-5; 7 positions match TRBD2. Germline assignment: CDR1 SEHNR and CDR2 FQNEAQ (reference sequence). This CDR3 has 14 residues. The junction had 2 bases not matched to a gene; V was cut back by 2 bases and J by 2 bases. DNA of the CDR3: TGTGCCAGCAGCTTAAGCGGGACTCAAGAGACCCAGTACTTC. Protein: CASSLSGTQETQYF.

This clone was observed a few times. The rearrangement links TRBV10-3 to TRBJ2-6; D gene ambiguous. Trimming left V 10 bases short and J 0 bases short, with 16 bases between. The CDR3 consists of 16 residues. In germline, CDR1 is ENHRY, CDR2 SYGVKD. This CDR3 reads CATSAGQSSGANVLTF. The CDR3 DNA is TGTGCCACGTCGGCTGGGCAAAGCTCTGGGGCCAACGTCCTGACTTTC.

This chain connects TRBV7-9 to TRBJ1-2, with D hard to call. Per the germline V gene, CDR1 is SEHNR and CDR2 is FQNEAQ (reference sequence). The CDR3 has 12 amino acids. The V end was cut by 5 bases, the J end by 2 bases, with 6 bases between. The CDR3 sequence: CASSPLNYGYTF. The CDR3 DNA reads TGTGCCAGCAGCCCCTTGAACTATGGCTACACCTTC. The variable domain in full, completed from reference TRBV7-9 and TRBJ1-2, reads DTGVSQNPRHKITKRGQNVTFRCDPISEHNRLYWYRQTLGQGPEFLTYFQNEAQLEKSRLLSDRFSAERPKGSFSTLEIQRTEQGDSAMYLCASSPLNYGYTFGSGTRLTVV.

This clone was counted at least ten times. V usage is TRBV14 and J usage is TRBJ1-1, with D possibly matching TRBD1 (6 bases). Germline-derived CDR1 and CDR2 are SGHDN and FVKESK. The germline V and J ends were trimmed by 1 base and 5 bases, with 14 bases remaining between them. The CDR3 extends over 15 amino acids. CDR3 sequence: CASSQVLGDRTEAFF. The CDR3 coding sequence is TGTGCCAGCAGCCAAGTATTGGGAGACAGGACTGAAGCTTTCTTT.

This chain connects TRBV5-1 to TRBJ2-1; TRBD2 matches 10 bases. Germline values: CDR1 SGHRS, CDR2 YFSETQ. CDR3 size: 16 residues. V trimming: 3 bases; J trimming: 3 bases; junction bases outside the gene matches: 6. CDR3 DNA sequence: TGCGCCAGCAGCTCCGACGCTAGCGGGAGCTACAATGAGCAGTTCTTC. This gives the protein CASSSDASGSYNEQFF.

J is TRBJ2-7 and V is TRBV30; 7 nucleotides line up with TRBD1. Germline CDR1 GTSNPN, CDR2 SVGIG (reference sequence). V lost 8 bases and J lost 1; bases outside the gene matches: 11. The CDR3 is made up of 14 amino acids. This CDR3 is CAAHRGLGSYEQYF. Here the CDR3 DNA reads TGTGCCGCACACAGGGGCCTGGGATCCTACGAGCAGTACTTC.

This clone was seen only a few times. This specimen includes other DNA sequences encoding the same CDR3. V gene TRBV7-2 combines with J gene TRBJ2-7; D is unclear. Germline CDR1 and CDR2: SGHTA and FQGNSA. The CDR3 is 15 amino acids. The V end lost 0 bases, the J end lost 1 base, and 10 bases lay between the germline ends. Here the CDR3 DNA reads TGTGCCAGCAGCTTAGCCAGTCTCTCTTCCTACGAGCAGTACTTC. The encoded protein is CASSLASLSSYEQYF.

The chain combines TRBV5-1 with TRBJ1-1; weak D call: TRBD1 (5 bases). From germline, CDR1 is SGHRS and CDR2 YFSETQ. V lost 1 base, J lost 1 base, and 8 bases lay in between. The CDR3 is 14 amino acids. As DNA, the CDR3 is TGCGCCAGCAGCTTGCTGGACAAGAACACTGAAGCTTTCTTT. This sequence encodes CASSLLDKNTEAFF.

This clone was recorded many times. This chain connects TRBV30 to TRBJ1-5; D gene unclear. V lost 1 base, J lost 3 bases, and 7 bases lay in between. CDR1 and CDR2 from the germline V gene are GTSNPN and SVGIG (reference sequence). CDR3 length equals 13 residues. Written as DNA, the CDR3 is TGTGCCTGGAGTGGGTACATCAATCAGCCCCAGCATTTT. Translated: CAWSGYINQPQHF. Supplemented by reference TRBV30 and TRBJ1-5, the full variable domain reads SQTIHQWPATLVQPVGSPLSLECTVEGTSNPNLYWYRQAAGRGLQLLFYSVGIGQISSEVPQNLSASRPQDRQFILSSKKLLLSDSGFYLCAWSGYINQPQHFGDGTRLSIL.

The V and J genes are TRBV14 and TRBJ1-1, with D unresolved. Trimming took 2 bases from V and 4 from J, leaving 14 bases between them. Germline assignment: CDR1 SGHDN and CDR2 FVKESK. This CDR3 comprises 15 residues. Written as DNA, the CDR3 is TGTGCCAGCAGCCAAATCGGGAGGCAGGCCACTGAAGCTTTCTTT. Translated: CASSQIGRQATEAFF.

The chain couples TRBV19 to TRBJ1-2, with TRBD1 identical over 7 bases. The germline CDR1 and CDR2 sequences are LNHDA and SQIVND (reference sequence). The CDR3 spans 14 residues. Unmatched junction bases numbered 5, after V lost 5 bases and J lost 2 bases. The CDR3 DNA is TGTGCCAGTAGTTCCCCGACAGGGAACTATGGCTACACCTTC. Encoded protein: CASSSPTGNYGYTF.

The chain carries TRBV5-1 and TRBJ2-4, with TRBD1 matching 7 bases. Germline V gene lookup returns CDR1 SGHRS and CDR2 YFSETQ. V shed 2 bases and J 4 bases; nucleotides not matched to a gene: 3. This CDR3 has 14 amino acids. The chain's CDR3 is CASSFGQAKNIQYF. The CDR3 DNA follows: TGCGCCAGCAGCTTCGGACAGGCGAAAAACATTCAGTACTTC.

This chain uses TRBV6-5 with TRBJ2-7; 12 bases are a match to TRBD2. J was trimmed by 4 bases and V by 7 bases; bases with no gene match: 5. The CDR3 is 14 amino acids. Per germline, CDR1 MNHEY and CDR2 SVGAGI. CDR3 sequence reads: CASTSGRDRYEQYF. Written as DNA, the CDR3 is TGTGCCAGCACTAGCGGGAGGGATAGGTACGAGCAGTACTTC.

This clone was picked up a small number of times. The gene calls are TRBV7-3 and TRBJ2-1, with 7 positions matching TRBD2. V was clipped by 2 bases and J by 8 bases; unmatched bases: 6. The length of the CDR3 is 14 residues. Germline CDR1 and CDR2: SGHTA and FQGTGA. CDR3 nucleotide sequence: TGTGCCAGCAGCTTAGCGACTAGCTTCGATGAGCAGTTCTTC. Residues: CASSLATSFDEQFF.

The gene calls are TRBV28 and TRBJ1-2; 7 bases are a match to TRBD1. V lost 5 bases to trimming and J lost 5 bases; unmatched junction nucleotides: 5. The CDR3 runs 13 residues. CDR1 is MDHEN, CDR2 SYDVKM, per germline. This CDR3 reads CASSPGQEYGYTF. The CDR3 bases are TGTGCCAGCAGTCCCGGACAGGAGTATGGCTACACCTTC.

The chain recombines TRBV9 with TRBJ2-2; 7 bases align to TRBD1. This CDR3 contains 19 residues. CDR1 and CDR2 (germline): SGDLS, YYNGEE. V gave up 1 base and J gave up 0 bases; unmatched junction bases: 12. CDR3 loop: CASSVLSTGSVANTGELFF. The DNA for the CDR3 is TGTGCCAGCAGCGTACTCTCGACAGGGTCAGTGGCGAACACCGGGGAGCTGTTTTTT.

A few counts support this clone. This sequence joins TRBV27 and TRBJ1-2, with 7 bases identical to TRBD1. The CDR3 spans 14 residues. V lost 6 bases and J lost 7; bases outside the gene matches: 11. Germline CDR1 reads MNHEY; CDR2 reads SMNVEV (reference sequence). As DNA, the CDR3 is TGTGCCAGCAGAGGGACAGCGTGGACGGGTGGCTACACCTTC. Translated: CASRGTAWTGGYTF.

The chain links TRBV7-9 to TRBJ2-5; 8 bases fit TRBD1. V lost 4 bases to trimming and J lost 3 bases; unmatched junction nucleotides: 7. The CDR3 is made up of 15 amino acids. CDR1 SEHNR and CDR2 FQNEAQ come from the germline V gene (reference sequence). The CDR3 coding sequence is TGTGCCAGCAGCTCGCGACAGGGGCCTAAAGAGACCCAGTACTTC. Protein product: CASSSRQGPKETQYF.

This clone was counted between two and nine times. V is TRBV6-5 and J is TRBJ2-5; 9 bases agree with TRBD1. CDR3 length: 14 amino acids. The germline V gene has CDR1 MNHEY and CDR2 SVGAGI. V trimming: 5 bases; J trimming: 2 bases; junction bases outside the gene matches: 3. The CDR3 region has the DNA TGTGCCAGCAGTCCGGGACAGGGACAAGAGACCCAGTACTTC. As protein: CASSPGQGQETQYF.

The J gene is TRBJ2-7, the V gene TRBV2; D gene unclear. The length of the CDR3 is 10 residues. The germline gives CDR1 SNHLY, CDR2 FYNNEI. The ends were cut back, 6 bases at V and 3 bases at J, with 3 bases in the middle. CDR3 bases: TGTGCCAGCAGCCTCTACGAGCAGTACTTC. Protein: CASSLYEQYF. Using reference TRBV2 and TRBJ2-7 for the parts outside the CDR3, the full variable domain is EPEVTQTPSHQVTQMGQEVILRCVPISNHLYFYWYRQILGQKVEFLVSFYNNEISEKSEIFDDQFSVERPDGSNFTLKIRSTKLEDSAMYFCASSLYEQYFGPGTRLTVT.

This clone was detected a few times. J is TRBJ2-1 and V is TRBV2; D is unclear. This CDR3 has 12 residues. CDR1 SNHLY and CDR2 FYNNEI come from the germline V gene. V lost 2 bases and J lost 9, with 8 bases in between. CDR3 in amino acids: CASSEQNTEQFF. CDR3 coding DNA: TGTGCCAGCAGTGAACAGAACACTGAGCAGTTCTTC.

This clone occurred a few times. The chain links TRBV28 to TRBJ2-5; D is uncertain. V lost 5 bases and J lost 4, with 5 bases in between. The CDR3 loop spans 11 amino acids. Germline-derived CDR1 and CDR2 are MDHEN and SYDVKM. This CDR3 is CASSERETQYF. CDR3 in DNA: TGTGCCAGCAGTGAGAGAGAGACCCAGTACTTC.

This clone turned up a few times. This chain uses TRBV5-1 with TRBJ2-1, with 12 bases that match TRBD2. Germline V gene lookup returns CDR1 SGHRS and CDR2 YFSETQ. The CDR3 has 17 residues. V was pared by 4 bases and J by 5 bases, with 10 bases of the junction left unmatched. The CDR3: CASSPSPSGRADNEQFF. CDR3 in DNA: TGCGCCAGCAGCCCTTCCCCTAGCGGGAGGGCCGACAATGAGCAGTTCTTC.

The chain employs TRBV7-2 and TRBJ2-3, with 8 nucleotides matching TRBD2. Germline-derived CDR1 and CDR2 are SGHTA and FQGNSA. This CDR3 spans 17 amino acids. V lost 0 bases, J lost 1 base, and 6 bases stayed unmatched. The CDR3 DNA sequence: TGTGCCAGCAGCTTAGCTCCAGCGGGAGTGGGCACAGATACGCAGTATTTT. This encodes CASSLAPAGVGTDTQYF.

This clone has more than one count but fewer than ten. The chain's CDR3 is CASRQGQLNTEAFF. The CDR3 nucleotides read TGTGCCAGCAGGCAGGGACAGCTGAACACTGAAGCTTTCTTT. The V and J genes are TRBV7-9 and TRBJ1-1; TRBD1 agrees at 7 bases. This CDR3 is 14 amino acids long. CDR1 and CDR2 from the germline V gene are SEHNR and FQNEAQ (reference sequence). The junction had 4 bases not matched to a gene; V was cut back by 6 bases and J by 0 bases.

CDR3 bases: TGTGCCAGCAGCTTAGATCGGGCTAGCGGGAGGACCGGGGAGCTGTTTTTT. It translates to CASSLDRASGRTGELFF. The rearrangement joins TRBV11-2 to TRBJ2-2, with TRBD2 matching 11 bases. The CDR3 sequence is 17 residues long. Looked up from germline, CDR1 is SGHAT and CDR2 is FQNNGV. Germline trimming cut 0 bases from V and 5 bases from J; bases unmatched to any gene: 5.

Here the CDR3 DNA reads TGTGCCAGCAGCGGACTAGCGGGAGGTCCGAGCTCCTACAATGAGCAGTTCTTC. Translating it yields CASSGLAGGPSSYNEQFF. The chain links TRBV7-3 to TRBJ2-1, with 14 bases matching TRBD2. V lost 5 bases to trimming and J lost 0 bases; unmatched junction nucleotides: 6. Germline values: CDR1 SGHTA, CDR2 FQGTGA. CDR3 length: 18 amino acids.

The CDR3, as DNA: TGCGCCAGCAGCTTGTGGCCAGGGGCTGGGAATGAGCAGTTCTTC. Protein: CASSLWPGAGNEQFF. The rearrangement uses TRBV5-1 and TRBJ2-1, with a tentative D call TRBD1 (6 bases). Germline CDR1 SGHRS, CDR2 YFSETQ. Trimming removed 1 base from V and 7 bases from J, with 15 bases in between. This CDR3 is 15 amino acids long.

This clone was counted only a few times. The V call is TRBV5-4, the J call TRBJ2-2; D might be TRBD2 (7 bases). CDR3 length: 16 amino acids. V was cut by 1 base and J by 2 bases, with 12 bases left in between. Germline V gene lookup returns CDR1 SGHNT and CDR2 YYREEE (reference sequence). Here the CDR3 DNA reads TGTGCCAGCAGCTTGAACCGCGGGGGCAACACCGGGGAGCTGTTTTTT. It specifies CASSLNRGGNTGELFF.